These 20 T cell receptor beta chains were all obtained from the same sample, sequenced in a study of molecular identifiers for immune sequencing clone quantification. One entry per CDR3 protein results from TCRdb running MiXCR on the PCR reads. The sample carries 63,000 or so distinct CDR3 sequences, around a sixth recorded once. The specimen was naive CD8+ T cells from blood, with Jurkat cell RNA spiked in. The subset was: FACS-sorted CD8+CD4-CCR7+CD45RA+ naive T cells. The receptors were sampled from a human donor in good health. Some libraries in this study had Jurkat cell RNA spiked in.

This clonotype was recorded many times. The chain recombines TRBV19 with TRBJ1-5; D gene ambiguous. Germline CDR1 is LNHDA and CDR2 is SQIVND (reference sequence). Trimming stripped 5 bases from V and 6 bases from J, with 14 bases between. There are 14 residues in the CDR3. This CDR3 is CASSAYPGVQPQHF. In DNA, the CDR3 is TGTGCCAGTAGTGCCTATCCCGGTGTTCAGCCCCAGCATTTT.

This clonotype appeared many times. The chain recombines TRBV20-1 with TRBJ1-1, with TRBD1 matching over 7 bases. CDR3 length: 14 amino acids. Per the germline V gene, CDR1 is DFQATT and CDR2 is SNEGSKA (reference sequence). Trimming took 0 bases from V and 1 from J; bases not matched to a gene: 2. Here the CDR3 reads CSARDDRANTEAFF. Written as DNA, the CDR3 is TGCAGTGCTAGAGATGACAGGGCGAACACTGAAGCTTTCTTT.

This clonotype was recorded many times. V gene TRBV28 combines with J gene TRBJ2-7; weak D call: TRBD2 (6 bases). Germline V gives CDR1 MDHEN, CDR2 SYDVKM. The CDR3 runs 19 residues. The germline V and J ends were trimmed by 3 bases and 0 bases, with 24 bases remaining between them. CDR3 nucleotide sequence: TGTGCCAGCAGTTTGAGGACCAGCCTAGCGAATCCGAGCTCCTACGAGCAGTACTTC. Translating gives CASSLRTSLANPSSYEQYF.

The chain is built from TRBV7-2 and TRBJ2-7; 7 bases line up with TRBD2. Germline loops: CDR1 SGHTA, CDR2 FQGNSA. The CDR3 sequence is 15 residues long. V shed 5 bases, J shed 2 bases, and the junction held 9 bases outside the gene matches. CDR3 in amino acids: CASSAIWEGTYEQYF. Written as DNA, the CDR3 is TGTGCCAGCAGCGCCATCTGGGAGGGGACCTACGAGCAGTACTTC.

The gene calls are TRBV6-5 and TRBJ2-7; D gene unclear. This CDR3 has 14 amino acids. Trimming left V 4 bases short and J 3 bases short, with 13 bases between. The germline V gene encodes CDR1 MNHEY and CDR2 SVGAGI. The CDR3 sequence: CASSSIGQFYEQYF. CDR3 sequence (DNA): TGTGCCAGCAGTTCTATCGGGCAGTTCTACGAGCAGTACTTC.

A word on this clonotype: A read error may be the cause here, since a much bigger clone is one base away. The chain joins TRBV5-3 to TRBJ1-5; perhaps TRBD1 as D (6 bases). TRBV5-3 has ORF status, its function being uncertain. The CDR3 has 15 amino acids. Written as DNA, the CDR3 is TGTGCCAGCAGCTGGGGCAGGGGCGGCAATCAGCCCCAGCATTTT. Translated: CASSWGRGGNQPQHF.

This clonotype was counted once. A much larger clone lies a single base off, so this may be a read error. CDR3 sequence reads: CASGLARGGQGELFF. The DNA of the CDR3 is TGTGCCAGCGGCTTAGCACGCGGGGGACAGGGAGAACTGTTTTTT. The V and J genes are TRBV11-3 and TRBJ1-4; 9 bases line up with TRBD1. Looked up from germline, CDR1 is SGHNT and CDR2 is YENEEA. The CDR3 covers 15 residues. Based on the CDR3 plus reference TRBV11-3 and TRBJ1-4, the full variable domain is EAGVVQSPRYKIIEKKQPVAFWCNPISGHNTLYWYLQNLGQGPELLIRYENEEAVDDSQLPKDRFSAERLKGVDSTLKIQPAELGDSAVYLCASGLARGGQGELFFGSGTQLSVL.

This clonotype was detected many times. The chain recombines TRBV30 with TRBJ1-4; 10 bases fit TRBD1. The CDR3 runs to 15 residues. CDR1 is GTSNPN and CDR2 is SVGIG in the germline V gene (reference sequence). V shed 1 base, J shed 6 bases, and the junction held 5 bases outside the gene matches. Here the CDR3 reads CAWSAGTGADEKLFF. CDR3 DNA: TGTGCCTGGAGTGCTGGGACAGGGGCGGATGAAAAACTGTTTTTT.

Notes on this clonotype: A much larger clone differs from this one at a single base, so this may be a read error. V usage is TRBV29-1 and J usage is TRBJ1-2, with unresolved D. The CDR3 covers 10 residues. The germline V gene has CDR1 SQVTM and CDR2 ANQGSEA. CDR3 coding DNA: TGCTGCGTCCGCTCCGAAGGCTACACCTTC. Its translation is CCVRSEGYTF. The variable domain in full, with the rest retrieved from reference TRBV29-1 and TRBJ1-2, is SAVISQKPSRDICQRGTSLTIQCQVDSQVTMMFWYRQQPGQSLTLIATANQGSEATYESGFVIDKFPISRPNLTFSTLTVSNMSPEDSSIYLCCVRSEGYTFGSGTRLTVV.

Many counts were recorded for this clonotype. The rearrangement links TRBV19 to TRBJ2-7; 7 nucleotides agree with TRBD2. The CDR3 runs 15 residues. Germline V CDR1 and CDR2: LNHDA, SQIVND (reference sequence). The V segment lost 7 bases and the J segment 3 bases; nucleotides outside the gene matches: 12. The chain's CDR3 is CASKFATSPHYEQYF. In DNA form, the CDR3 reads TGTGCCAGTAAATTCGCGACTAGCCCCCACTACGAGCAGTACTTC.

This clonotype was seen at least ten times. V usage is TRBV5-1 and J usage is TRBJ2-1; 14 bases align to TRBD2. Losses at the gene ends were 4 bases for V and 5 bases for J; bases not matched to a gene: 5. The germline CDR1 and CDR2 sequences are SGHRS and YFSETQ. The CDR3 has 16 residues. CDR3: CASSPGLAGGDNEQFF. CDR3 coding DNA: TGCGCCAGCAGCCCAGGACTAGCGGGAGGAGACAATGAGCAGTTCTTC.

CDR3 sequence: CASSKGGLSYGQYF. CDR3 DNA: TGTGCCAGCAGCAAAGGGGGACTCAGCTACGGGCAGTACTTC. The J gene is TRBJ2-7, the V gene TRBV21-1; whether TRBD2, the table's D call, matches the DNA was not checked. TRBV21-1 is a recognized pseudogene. The CDR3 is 14 amino acids.

This clonotype was found once. A read error may explain this, as a much larger clone is one base away. V usage is TRBV29-1 and J usage is TRBJ2-1; 14 bases are shared with TRBD2. This CDR3 spans 14 amino acids. The germline CDR1 and CDR2 sequences are SQVTM and ANQGSEA. Unmatched junction bases numbered 5, after V lost 7 bases and J lost 6 bases. In DNA form, the CDR3 reads TGCAGCGCTGCTGGGACTAGCGGGGGCAATGAGCAGTTCTTC. Its translation: CSAAGTSGGNEQFF.

This clonotype was seen repeatedly, ten times or more. The chain couples TRBV27 to TRBJ2-4; D may correspond to TRBD1 or TRBD2 (6 bases each). The CDR3 consists of 19 residues. Trimming left V 4 bases short and J 0 bases short, with 22 bases between. The germline CDR1 and CDR2 sequences are MNHEY and SMNVEV (reference sequence). CDR3 region: CASSSAWTVEGLAKNIQYF. The CDR3 coding sequence is TGTGCCAGCAGTTCCGCATGGACAGTGGAGGGTCTAGCCAAAAACATTCAGTACTTC.

A few counts support this clonotype. The V gene is TRBV24-1, the J gene TRBJ2-1, with TRBD2 matching over 8 bases. V lost 3 bases to trimming and J lost 5 bases; unmatched junction nucleotides: 8. The CDR3 is made up of 16 amino acids. Germline V gene data show CDR1 as KGHDR and CDR2 as SFDVKD. CDR3 sequence: CATSDEAGEGDNEQFF. In nucleotides, the CDR3 is TGTGCCACCAGTGATGAAGCGGGAGAGGGGGACAATGAGCAGTTCTTC.

As to this clonotype: The germline gene is not matched at one end of the junction; a read error may be the cause. V is TRBV20-1 and J is TRBJ1-5; 7 nucleotides line up with TRBD1. The CDR3 contains 19 residues. Germline V lookup: CDR1 DFQATT, CDR2 SNEGSKA (reference sequence). The CDR3 region has the DNA TGCAGTGCTAGAGATGCAGGGGGGTTTTTCCCGGCCGGCCGCCGGCCCCCGCATTTT. Encoded protein: CSARDAGGFFPAGRRPPHF.

This clonotype occurred many times. The V call is TRBV7-9, the J call TRBJ1-2; 7 bases are shared with TRBD1. The length of the CDR3 is 14 residues. Trimming removed 5 bases from V and 3 bases from J; junction bases left unmatched: 6. Germline-derived CDR1 and CDR2 are SEHNR and FQNEAQ (reference sequence). The CDR3 is CASSTPTGDYGYTF. In DNA, the CDR3 is TGTGCCAGCAGCACCCCCACAGGGGACTATGGCTACACCTTC.

In its sample, this clonotype was seen once. The CDR3 does not end in the conserved phenylalanine or tryptophan, so this is likely a read error. The rearrangement uses TRBV10-2 and TRBJ2-3, with D unclear. The ends were cut back, 11 bases at V and 2 bases at J, with 17 bases in the middle. CDR3 length equals 14 residues. Germline lookup yields CDR1 WSHSY and CDR2 SAAADI. The CDR3 DNA reads TGCGCCTCCCGAAGCTTCGCCCTCACAGATACGCAGTATCTT. Encoded protein: CASRSFALTDTQYL.

This clonotype was picked up a small number of times. The chain joins TRBV12-3 or TRBV12-4 to TRBJ2-2, with 8 bases identical to TRBD2. J was trimmed by 5 bases and V by 3 bases; bases with no gene match: 5. The CDR3 has 15 residues. Written as DNA, the CDR3 is TGTGCCAGCAGTTTCGAGATAGCGGGAACCGGGGAGCTGTTTTTT. Translated, it gives CASSFEIAGTGELFF.

This clonotype was observed many times. The CDR3, as DNA: TGTGCCAGCAGCCCCACGGGGACCACCCCCACCGGGGAGCTGTTTTTT. Encoded protein: CASSPTGTTPTGELFF. The V gene is TRBV3-1, the J gene TRBJ2-2; either TRBD1 or TRBD2 may fit D (5 bases each). The CDR3 contains 16 residues. CDR1 is LGHDT, CDR2 YNNKEL, per germline (reference sequence). V was cut by 4 bases and J by 4 bases, with 16 bases left in between.